This entry is about one T cell receptor (beta chain). Its antigen is unknown. This record comes from a study of CD8+ T cells in alopecia areata. RNA extraction was followed by reverse transcription into cDNA, which acted as the sequencing template. Sequencing was performed with immunoSEQ multiplex PCR; in TCRdb, only in-frame clones are kept and a portion is missing. The table lists some 170,000 clones, approximately 52% of them singletons, with under 20% in the top ten. General study results and limits: While tofacitinib was given, many expanded lesional clones persisted in scalp and blood. With one nonresponder, baseline CD8+ expansion's link to response remains uncertain. The study found tofacitinib significantly decreased scalp clonality and expanded CD8+ clones among the top 100. Clonality was higher in lesional than normal scalp, especially in alopecia totalis/universalis.

Indicated treatment: oral pan-JAK inhibitor, 5-10 mg twice daily. The germline V gene encodes CDR1 SGHDN and CDR2 FVKESK. This CDR3 has 14 residues. The V end was cut by 6 bases, the J end by 2 bases, with 14 bases between. This material consisted of CD4+ T cells sorted from blood, taken between weeks 55 and 70, from a patient treated with tofacitinib. The TCR originated in a human donor with alopecia areata. The chain joins TRBV14 to TRBJ2-7, with D unresolved. CDR3 nucleotides: TGTGCCAGCAGGCCTCCTCGGGTTACCTACGAGCAGTACTTC. It is translated as CASRPPRVTYEQYF.